This T cell receptor (beta chain) derives from a study of radiation and T cells in renal cell carcinoma. Method: immunoSEQ multiplex PCR; TCRdb's copy keeps in-frame clones and lacks some. The sample has approximately 100,000 clones, about 86% seen once. As to time point: baseline pretreatment blood. As to treatment: 15 Gy SBRT to primary tumor, nephrectomy 4 weeks later. This renal cell carcinoma was of the clear cell type. Germline CDR1 and CDR2: MNHEY and SMNVEV (reference sequence). The CDR3 totals 15 residues. This clone was seen only a few times. The junction departs from germline at one end; a sequencing error may be responsible.

The clonotype comes from a man aged 50 or older with renal cell carcinoma. This specimen was blood, taken from a patient whose treatment included radiotherapy and nephrectomy. The rearrangement joins TRBV27 to TRBJ2-5; D assignment may be TRBD1 or TRBD2 (6 bases each). CDR3 DNA sequence: TGTGCCAGCAGTACTAACAGGGACTCCCAAGGGACCCAGTACTTC. Translated: CASSTNRDSQGTQYF.